Below, 9 T cell receptor beta chains from the same sample are listed, as sequenced in a study of cytomegalovirus exposure and HLA in healthy donors. Assay used: immunoSEQ multiplex PCR; TCRdb lists only in-frame clones, some missing. The table includes 90,000 to 110,000 clones, about 88% detected once. Sequences were obtained from PBMCs. The receptors shown here come from a woman aged 18-35 years in good health and CMV-seropositive.

This chain connects TRBV4-1 to TRBJ1-3, with D maybe TRBD1 (6 bases). The CDR3 length is 17 residues. Trimming left V 1 base short and J 3 bases short, with 16 bases between. Germline loops: CDR1 MGHRA, CDR2 YSYEKL. In DNA, the CDR3 is TGCGCCAGCAGCCAAGCTATACAGGGAAGTTTTGGAAACACCATATATTTT. This translates into CASSQAIQGSFGNTIYF.

CDR3 amino acids: CASSMAGQNFDNSPLHF. CDR3 bases: TGTGCCAGTAGTATGGCGGGACAGAATTTCGATAATTCACCCCTCCACTTT. V and J are TRBV19 and TRBJ1-6; 7 nucleotides agree with TRBD1. V was clipped by 3 bases and J by 5 bases; unmatched bases: 10. This CDR3 is built from 17 residues. CDR1 LNHDA and CDR2 SQIVND come from the germline V gene (reference sequence).

The chain links TRBV29-1 to TRBJ1-1; TRBD1 is a possible D gene (6 bases). The CDR3 spans 13 residues. Germline V gives CDR1 SQVTM, CDR2 ANQGSEA. Trimming removed 0 bases from V and 1 base from J, with 6 bases in between. DNA of the CDR3: TGCAGCGTTGAAGACAGGGGGAACACTGAAGCTTTCTTT. Protein: CSVEDRGNTEAFF.

The J gene is TRBJ1-5, the V gene TRBV15; D is unresolved. V was pared by 5 bases and J by 6 bases, with 17 bases between. The length of the CDR3 is 15 residues. The V gene's germline CDR1 is LNHNV and CDR2 YYDKDF (reference sequence). The CDR3 sequence is CATSPYSSGSQPQHF. Here the CDR3 DNA reads TGTGCCACCAGCCCTTATTCCTCGGGGAGTCAGCCCCAGCATTTT.

The genes are TRBV6-6 and TRBJ2-2; D remains ambiguous. This CDR3 comprises 16 residues. V lost 0 bases, J lost 0 bases, and 8 bases lay in between. Per germline, CDR1 MNHNY and CDR2 SVGAGI (reference sequence). The CDR3 bases are TGTGCCAGCAGTTACTCTGGCGGAGCGAACACCGGGGAGCTGTTTTTT. It specifies CASSYSGGANTGELFF.

This chain joins TRBV5-1 and TRBJ1-2, with D possibly being TRBD1 (5 bases). This CDR3 region has 16 residues. The germline CDR1 and CDR2 sequences are SGHRS and YFSETQ. Trimming stripped 0 bases from V and 4 bases from J, with 16 bases between. CDR3 nucleotide sequence: TGCGCCAGCAGCTTGGATGGGGGGGTAGTGTTCTATGGCTACACCTTC. It yields the protein CASSLDGGVVFYGYTF.

The rearrangement uses TRBV9 and TRBJ2-7, with 9 positions matching TRBD2. V lost 4 bases to trimming and J lost 7 bases; unmatched junction nucleotides: 6. The CDR3 extends over 13 amino acids. The V gene's germline CDR1 is SGDLS and CDR2 YYNGEE. The CDR3 sequence is CASSPGLAGEQYF. The CDR3 DNA follows: TGTGCCAGCAGCCCGGGACTAGCTGGGGAGCAGTACTTC. Filled out from reference TRBV9 and TRBJ2-7, the complete variable domain reads DSGVTQTPKHLITATGQRVTLRCSPRSGDLSVYWYQQSLDQGLQFLIQYYNGEERAKGNILERFSAQQFPDLHSELNLSSLELGDSALYFCASSPGLAGEQYFGPGTRLTVT.

The V and J genes are TRBV28 and TRBJ2-2; 7 bases fit TRBD2. Germline trimming cut 6 bases from V and 6 bases from J; bases unmatched to any gene: 7. Germline V gene data show CDR1 as MDHEN and CDR2 as SYDVKM. This CDR3 is 14 amino acids long. CDR3 in amino acids: CASSQLRGAGELFF. The CDR3 DNA is TGTGCCAGCAGCCAGCTACGGGGGGCCGGGGAGCTGTTTTTT.

The chain carries TRBV28 and TRBJ2-3; 12 bases align to TRBD2. With 6 bases clipped from V and 2 bases from J, the junction kept 6 bases outside the gene matches. The CDR3 loop spans 16 amino acids. Germline CDR1 reads MDHEN; CDR2 reads SYDVKM. The CDR3 region is CASSPGLAGITDTQYF. For the CDR3, the DNA is TGTGCCAGCAGCCCTGGACTAGCGGGGATCACAGATACGCAGTATTTT.